This T cell receptor beta chain emerged from a study of blood T cells in healthy people across ages. Germline V gene sequence: CDR1 MNHEY, CDR2 SMNVEV (reference sequence). The CDR3 runs to 16 residues. The V gene end was trimmed by 6 bases and the J gene end by 4 bases; junction bases not matched to a gene: 6. Together with a sample-barcoded 5' primer, a J-beta primer mix was included in a second PCR lasting roughly 6 to 12 cycles. TCRdb passed the 5' RACE reads through MiXCR, listing each CDR3 protein once. The sample holds 800,000 to 950,000 distinct CDR3 sequences, about 48% seen once. Sequencing was done on a sample of blood. The chain joins TRBV27 to TRBJ2-1; 13 bases are shared with TRBD2. The sequence came from a man aged 25-40 years in good health. The CDR3 nucleotides read TGTGCCAGCAGCCGACTAGCGGGGGGCGGTTACAATGAGCAGTTCTTC. Its translation: CASSRLAGGGYNEQFF.